Given below is one T cell receptor (beta chain) in context. Study processing details: Estimation of nucleated cell counts was performed using reference gene primer amplification. Profiling relied on immunoSEQ multiplex PCR, and the TCRdb table lists in-frame clones only, not all of them. That table supplies the V and J calls and clone size; D and trimming were determined from the DNA. The sample consists of approximately 190,000 clones, approximately 84% of them appearing once. The CDR3 spans 16 residues. Germline assignment: CDR1 SGHNT and CDR2 YYREEE (reference sequence). With V trimmed by 2 bases and J by 2 bases, 5 bases remained unmatched. The data were obtained in a study of blood T cell repertoires in COVID-19. As for the study in general: Collection of acute and convalescent COVID-19 samples took place in the United States, Italy and Spain. T cells, B-cell-depleted T cells, or PBMCs provided the cDNA or gDNA that served as material.

Source material: peripheral blood. The source of this sequence is a woman aged 70-85 years with active or convalescent COVID-19. V and J are TRBV5-4 and TRBJ2-2; 8 nucleotides match TRBD1. The CDR3 loop reads CASSLETGVNTGELFF. In DNA, the CDR3 is TGTGCCAGCAGCTTAGAGACAGGGGTTAACACCGGGGAGCTGTTTTTT.